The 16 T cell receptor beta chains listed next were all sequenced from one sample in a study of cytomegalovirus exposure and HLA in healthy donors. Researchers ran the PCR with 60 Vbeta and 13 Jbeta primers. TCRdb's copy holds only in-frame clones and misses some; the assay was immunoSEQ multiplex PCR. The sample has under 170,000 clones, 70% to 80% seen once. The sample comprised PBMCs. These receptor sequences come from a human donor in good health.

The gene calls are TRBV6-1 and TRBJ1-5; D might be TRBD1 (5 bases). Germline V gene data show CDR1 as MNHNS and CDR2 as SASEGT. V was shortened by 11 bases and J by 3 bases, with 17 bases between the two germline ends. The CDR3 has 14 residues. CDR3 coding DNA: TGTGCCTTCGGGGGTGGACGGATCAATCAGCCCCAGCATTTT. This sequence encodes CAFGGGRINQPQHF.

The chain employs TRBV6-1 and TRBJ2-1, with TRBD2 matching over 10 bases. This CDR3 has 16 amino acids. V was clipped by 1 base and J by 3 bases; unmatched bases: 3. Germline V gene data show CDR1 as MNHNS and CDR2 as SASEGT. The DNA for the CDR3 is TGTGCCAGCAGTGAAGAAGGACTAGCGGACTACAATGAGCAGTTCTTC. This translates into CASSEEGLADYNEQFF.

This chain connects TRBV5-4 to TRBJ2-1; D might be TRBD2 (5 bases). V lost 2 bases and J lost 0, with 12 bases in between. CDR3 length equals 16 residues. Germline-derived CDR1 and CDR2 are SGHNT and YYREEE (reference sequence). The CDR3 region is CASSFQRSYSYNEQFF. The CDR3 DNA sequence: TGTGCCAGCAGCTTTCAGCGGTCTTACTCCTACAATGAGCAGTTCTTC.

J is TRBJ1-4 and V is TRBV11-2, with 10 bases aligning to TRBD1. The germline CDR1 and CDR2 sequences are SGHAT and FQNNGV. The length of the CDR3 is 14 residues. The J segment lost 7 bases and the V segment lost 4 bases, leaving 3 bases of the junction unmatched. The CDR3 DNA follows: TGTGCCAGCAGCTCCGGACAGGGGGGTGAAAAACTGTTTTTT. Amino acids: CASSSGQGGEKLFF.

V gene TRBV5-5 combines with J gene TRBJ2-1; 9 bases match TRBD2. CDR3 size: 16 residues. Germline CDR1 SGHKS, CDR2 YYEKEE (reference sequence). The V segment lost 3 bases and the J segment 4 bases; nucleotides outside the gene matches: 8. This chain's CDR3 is CASSSSSGVIYNEQFF. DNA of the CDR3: TGTGCCAGCAGCTCCTCTAGCGGGGTTATATACAATGAGCAGTTCTTC.

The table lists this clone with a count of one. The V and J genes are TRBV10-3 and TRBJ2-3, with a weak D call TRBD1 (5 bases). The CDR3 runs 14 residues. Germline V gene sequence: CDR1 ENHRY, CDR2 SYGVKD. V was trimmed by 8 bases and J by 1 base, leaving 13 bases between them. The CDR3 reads CAISQGRGTDTQYF. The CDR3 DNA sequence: TGTGCCATCTCCCAGGGAAGGGGCACAGATACGCAGTATTTT.

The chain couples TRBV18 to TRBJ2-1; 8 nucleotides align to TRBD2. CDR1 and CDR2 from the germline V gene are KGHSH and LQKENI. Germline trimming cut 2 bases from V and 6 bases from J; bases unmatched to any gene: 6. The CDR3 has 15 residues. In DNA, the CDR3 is TGTGCCAGCTCACCAAGCGGGAGTACCGTCAATGAGCAGTTCTTC. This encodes CASSPSGSTVNEQFF.

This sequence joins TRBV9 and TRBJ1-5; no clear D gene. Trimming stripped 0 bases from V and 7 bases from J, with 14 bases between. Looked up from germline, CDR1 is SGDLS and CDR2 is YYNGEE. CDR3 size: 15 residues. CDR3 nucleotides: TGTGCCAGCAGCGTAGACGAGGCGGGTTGGCAGCCCCAGCATTTT. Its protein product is CASSVDEAGWQPQHF.

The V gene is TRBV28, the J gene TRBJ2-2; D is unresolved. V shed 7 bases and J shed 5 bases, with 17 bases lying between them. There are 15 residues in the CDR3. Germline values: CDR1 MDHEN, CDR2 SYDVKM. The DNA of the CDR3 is TGTGCCAGCACCTCCCCGGTGCTGTGGACCGGGGAGCTGTTTTTT. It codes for CASTSPVLWTGELFF. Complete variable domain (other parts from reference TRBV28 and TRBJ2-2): DVKVTQSSRYLVKRTGEKVFLECVQDMDHENMFWYRQDPGLGLRLIYFSYDVKMKEKGDIPEGYSVSREKKERFSLILESASTNQTSMYLCASTSPVLWTGELFFGEGSRLTVL.

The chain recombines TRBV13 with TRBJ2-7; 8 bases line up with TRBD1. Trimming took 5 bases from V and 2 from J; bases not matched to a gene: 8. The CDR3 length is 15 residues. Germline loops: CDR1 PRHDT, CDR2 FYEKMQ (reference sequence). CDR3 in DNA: TGTGCCAGCAGCATGGTAGCACAGGGGGCCTACGAGCAGTACTTC. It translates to CASSMVAQGAYEQYF.

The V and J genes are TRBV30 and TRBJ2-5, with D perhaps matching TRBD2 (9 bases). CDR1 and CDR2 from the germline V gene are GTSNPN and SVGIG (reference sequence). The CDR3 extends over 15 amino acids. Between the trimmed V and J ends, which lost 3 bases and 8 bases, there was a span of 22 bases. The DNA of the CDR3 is TGTGCCTGGAGCGGGACTAGCAGGGGGCTTGTCACCCAGTACTTC. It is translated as CAWSGTSRGLVTQYF.

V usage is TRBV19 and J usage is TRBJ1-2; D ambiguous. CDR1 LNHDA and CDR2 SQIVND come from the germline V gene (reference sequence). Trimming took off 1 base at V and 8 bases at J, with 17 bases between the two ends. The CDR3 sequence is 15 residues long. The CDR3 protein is CASSIVSARERGYTF. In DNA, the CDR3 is TGTGCCAGTAGTATAGTCTCGGCCCGGGAGCGGGGCTACACCTTC.

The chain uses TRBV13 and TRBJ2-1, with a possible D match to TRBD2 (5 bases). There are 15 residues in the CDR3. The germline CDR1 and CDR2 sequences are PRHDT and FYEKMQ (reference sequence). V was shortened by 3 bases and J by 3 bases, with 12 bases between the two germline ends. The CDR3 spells CASSLRVRDYNEQFF. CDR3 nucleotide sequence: TGTGCCAGCAGCTTGAGGGTGAGGGACTACAATGAGCAGTTCTTC.

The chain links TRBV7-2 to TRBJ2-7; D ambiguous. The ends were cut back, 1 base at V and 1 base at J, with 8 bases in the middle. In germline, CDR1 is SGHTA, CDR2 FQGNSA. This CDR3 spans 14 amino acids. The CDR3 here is CASSLGALSYEQYF. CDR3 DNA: TGTGCCAGCAGCTTAGGTGCACTTTCCTACGAGCAGTACTTC.

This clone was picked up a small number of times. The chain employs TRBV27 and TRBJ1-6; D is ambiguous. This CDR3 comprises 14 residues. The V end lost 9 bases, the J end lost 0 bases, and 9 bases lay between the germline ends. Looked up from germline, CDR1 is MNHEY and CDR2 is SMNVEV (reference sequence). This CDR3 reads CASWASSYNSPLHF. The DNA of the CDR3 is TGTGCCAGTTGGGCGAGCTCCTATAATTCACCCCTCCACTTT.

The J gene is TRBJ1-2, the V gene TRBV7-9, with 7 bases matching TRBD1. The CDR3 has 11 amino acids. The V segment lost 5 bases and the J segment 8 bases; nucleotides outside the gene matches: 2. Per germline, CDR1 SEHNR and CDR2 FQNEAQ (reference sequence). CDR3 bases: TGTGCCAGCAGCCCCAGGGGGGGCTACACCTTC. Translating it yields CASSPRGGYTF.